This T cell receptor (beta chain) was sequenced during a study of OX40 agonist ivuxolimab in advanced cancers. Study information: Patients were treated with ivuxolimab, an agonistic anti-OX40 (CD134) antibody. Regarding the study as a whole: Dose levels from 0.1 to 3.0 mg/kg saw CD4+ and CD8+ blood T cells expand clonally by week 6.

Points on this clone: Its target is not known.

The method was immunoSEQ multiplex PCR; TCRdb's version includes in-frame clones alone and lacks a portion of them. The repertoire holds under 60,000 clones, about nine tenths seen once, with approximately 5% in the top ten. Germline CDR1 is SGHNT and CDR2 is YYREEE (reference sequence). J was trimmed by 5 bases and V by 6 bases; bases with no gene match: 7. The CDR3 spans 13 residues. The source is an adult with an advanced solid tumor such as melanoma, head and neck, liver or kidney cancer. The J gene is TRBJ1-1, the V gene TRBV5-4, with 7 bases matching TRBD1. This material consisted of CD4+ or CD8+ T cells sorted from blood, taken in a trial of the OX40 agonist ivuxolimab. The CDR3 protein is CASTRGRRTEAFF. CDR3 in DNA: TGTGCCAGCACGAGGGGGCGCCGGACTGAAGCTTTCTTT.